The text below deals with one T cell receptor beta chain. The antigen remains undetermined. These data are taken from a study of identifying expanded T cells in peripheral blood. The study's findings and limits: Variance in clone template counts between approximately two-week samples significantly increased with total template count across all healthy donors. Over around two and four weeks, about 15 and 19 clones changed, versus approximately 1.2 between replicates.

Sequencing was performed with immunoSEQ multiplex PCR; in TCRdb, only in-frame clones are kept and a portion is missing. Of 95,000 to 100,000 clones listed, about 83% are singletons. This sequence originates from a person between 18 and 75 years old in good health. The sequenced sample consisted of blood.

CDR3 residues: CASSYSASGAGELFF. DNA of the CDR3: TGTGCCAGCAGTTACTCGGCTAGCGGGGCCGGGGAGCTGTTTTTT. The chain recombines TRBV6-6 with TRBJ2-2; 9 positions match TRBD2. After removal of 0 bases from V and 6 bases from J, the junction contained 2 bases not matched to a gene. From germline, CDR1 is MNHNY and CDR2 SVGAGI (reference sequence). The CDR3 has 15 amino acids.